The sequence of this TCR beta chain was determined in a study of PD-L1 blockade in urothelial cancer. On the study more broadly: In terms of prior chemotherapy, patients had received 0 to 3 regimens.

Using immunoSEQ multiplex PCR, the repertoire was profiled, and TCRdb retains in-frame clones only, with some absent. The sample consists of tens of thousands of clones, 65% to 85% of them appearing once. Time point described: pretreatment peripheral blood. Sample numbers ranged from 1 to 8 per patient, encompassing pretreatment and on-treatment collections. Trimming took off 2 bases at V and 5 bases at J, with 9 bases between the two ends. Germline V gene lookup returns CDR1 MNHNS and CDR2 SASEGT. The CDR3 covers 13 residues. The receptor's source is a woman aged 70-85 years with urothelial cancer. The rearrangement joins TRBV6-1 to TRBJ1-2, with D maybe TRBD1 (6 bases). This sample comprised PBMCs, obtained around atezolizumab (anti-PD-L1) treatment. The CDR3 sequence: CASSEQGSYGYTF. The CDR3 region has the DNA TGTGCCAGCAGTGAACAGGGGTCTTATGGCTACACCTTC.